This is a list of T cell receptor beta chains from one sample in a study of blood T cell repertoires in COVID-19. Assay: immunoSEQ multiplex PCR; the TCRdb copy retains only in-frame clones and omits some. The data contain roughly 250,000 clones, roughly 80% of them singletons. Sequences were obtained from peripheral blood. Receptors were obtained from a woman between 55 and 75 years old with active or convalescent COVID-19. CDR3s include the opening cysteine and the closing phenylalanine or tryptophan. Fields, in order: D gene, V gene, J gene, clone size, CDR3 DNA, CDR3 protein. A D gene is named only where the DNA matches it firmly. For some rows the clone size is stated as once, few or many, or as a class when expanded; others skip it.

>.|TRBV4-1|TRBJ1-4|.
TGCGCCAGCAGCCAAGGGGGGGGCCTCGATGAAAAACTGTTTTTT
CASSQGGGLDEKLFF
>TRBD1|TRBV27|TRBJ1-1|.
TGTGCCAGCAGGAGACAGGGGGCAACGAACACTGAAGCTTTCTTT
CASRRQGATNTEAFF
>.|TRBV5-5|TRBJ2-7|.
TGTGCCAGCAGCTTACAGGGCTACGAGCAGTACTTC
CASSLQGYEQYF
>.|TRBV16|TRBJ2-7|few
TGTGCCAGCAGCAAAGGGGGCCGGGGGTCTGCTGGGGACGCCGAGCAGTACTTC
CASSKGGRGSAGDAEQYF
>TRBD1|TRBV18|TRBJ1-1|.
TGTGCCAGCTCCCGGACAGGGGAGACTGAAGCTTTCTTT
CASSRTGETEAFF
>TRBD1|TRBV9|TRBJ1-2|.
TGTGCCAGCAGCGTAGGAGGATTACAGGGGGCTCGGTATGGCTACACCTTC
CASSVGGLQGARYGYTF
>.|TRBV7-8|TRBJ1-1|.
TGTGCCAGCAGGGACATATTGACTGAAGCTTTCTTT
CASRDILTEAFF
>TRBD1|TRBV6-2/TRBV6-3|TRBJ1-5|.
TGTGCCAGCAGTTACGCAGGGGGGAATCAGCCCCAGCATTTT
CASSYAGGNQPQHF
>.|TRBV4-3|TRBJ1-1|.
TGCGCCAGCAGCCAAGGTTCGGGGGGAACTGAAGCTTTCTTT
CASSQGSGGTEAFF
>.|TRBV18|TRBJ1-2|.
TGTGCCAGCTCACTTTCCGGAGGCTATGGCTACACCTTC
CASSLSGGYGYTF
>TRBD2|TRBV6-6|TRBJ2-5|once
TGTGCCAGCACCCTGGTTAGCGGGGGGGTAGAGACCCAGTACTTC
CASTLVSGGVETQYF
>TRBD1|TRBV11-2|TRBJ2-2|.
TGTGCCACCGCACAGGGGTTCGGGGAGCTGTTTTTT
CATAQGFGELFF
>.|TRBV6-5|TRBJ1-6|.
TGTGCCAGCAGTTATCTTGGACAGATATCTTATTCACCCCTCCACTTT
CASSYLGQISYSPLHF
>.|TRBV9|TRBJ2-1|few
TGTGCCAGCAGCTCCGGGACAGCGGGCGACCCGAGCTCCTACAATGAGCAGTTCTTC
CASSSGTAGDPSSYNEQFF
>TRBD1|TRBV7-6|TRBJ2-7|.
TGTGCCAGCAGCTTAGCAGGACAGGGGGCGTACGAGCAGTACTTC
CASSLAGQGAYEQYF
>.|TRBV7-9|TRBJ1-2|.
TGTGCCAGCAGCTTAGAGAGAGGGAACTATGGCTACACCTTC
CASSLERGNYGYTF
>TRBD1|TRBV9|TRBJ2-7|.
TGTGCCAGCAGCGTAGGGGACAGGGCACACCACGAGCAGTACTTC
CASSVGDRAHHEQYF
>.|TRBV20-1|TRBJ1-2|.
TGCAGTGCTTTTTGGGGGGGAGGCTACACCTTC
CSAFWGGGYTF
>.|TRBV5-1|TRBJ1-4|.
TGCGCCAGCAGCTTGGAAGCCAGGGGATATGAAAAACTGTTTTTT
CASSLEARGYEKLFF
>.|TRBV18|TRBJ1-2|.
TGTGCCAGCTCACTTAGCCGGGAGCGGGGCTACACCTTC
CASSLSRERGYTF
>.|TRBV19|TRBJ1-3|many
TGTGCCAGTAGTATAACGTCCAGGGGCCATGGAAACACCATATATTTT
CASSITSRGHGNTIYF
>.|TRBV20-1|TRBJ1-2|.
TGCAGTGCTAGGGGGGAGGTTGGCTACACCTTC
CSARGEVGYTF
>.|TRBV5-1|TRBJ1-1|once
TGCGCCAGCAGCTTTGCGACAGGGAACACTGAAGCTTTCTTT
CASSFATGNTEAFF
>.|TRBV5-4|TRBJ1-2|.
TGTGCCAGCAGCCCGGACAGAAACTATGGCTACACCTTC
CASSPDRNYGYTF
>.|TRBV2|TRBJ1-5|.
TGTGCCAGCAGTGAAAGGGGGAGTCAGCCCCAGCATTTT
CASSERGSQPQHF
>.|TRBV27|TRBJ2-7|.
TGTGCCAGCAGTTTCGACAGGCAGGCCGGCGAGCAGTACTTC
CASSFDRQAGEQYF
>TRBD1|TRBV9|TRBJ1-2|.
TGTGCCAGCAGCGCGCGGACAGGGGGCTTTGGCTACACCTTC
CASSARTGGFGYTF
>TRBD1|TRBV7-2|TRBJ1-2|few
TGTGCCAGCAGCTTAGTAGAGGGGGCGGCTAACTATGGCTACACCTTC
CASSLVEGAANYGYTF
>.|TRBV18|TRBJ1-1|once
TGTGCCAGCTCACCAGGGGAGGGATTCATGAACACTGAAGCTTTCTTT
CASSPGEGFMNTEAFF
>TRBD1|TRBV3-1/TRBV3-2|TRBJ2-7|.
TGTGCCAGCAGCCAAGAGGCAGGGGGCTCCTACGAGCAGTACTTC
CASSQEAGGSYEQYF
>TRBD2|TRBV7-7|TRBJ2-5|.
TGTGCTAGCAGCTTAGTCGGGGGGGCGGAGGAGACCCAGTACTTC
CASSLVGGAEETQYF
>.|TRBV9|TRBJ1-1|.
TGTGCCAGCAGCGTAGTAGGCGACACGAACACTGAAGCTTTCTTT
CASSVVGDTNTEAFF
>TRBD2|TRBV27|TRBJ2-1|.
TGTGCCAGCAGTGCGGGGGGCCCCTCCTACAATGAGCAGTTCTTC
CASSAGGPSYNEQFF
>.|TRBV18|TRBJ1-5|.
TGTGCCAGCTCATATGGTGTGGAGGGTCAGCCCCAGCATTTT
CASSYGVEGQPQHF
>TRBD1|TRBV19|TRBJ2-7|few
TGTGCCAGTTCGACAGGGGGCGAAACCTCCTACGAGCAGTACTTC
CASSTGGETSYEQYF
>TRBD1|TRBV3-1/TRBV3-2|TRBJ2-2|.
TGTGCCAGCAGCCTAGGACAGGCCGGGGAGCTGTTTTTT
CASSLGQAGELFF
>TRBD1|TRBV2|TRBJ1-2|.
TGTGCCAGCAGTCCTAATTCCCGGGACAGTGGCTACACCTTC
CASSPNSRDSGYTF
>.|TRBV7-8|TRBJ2-5|.
TGTGCCAGCAGCTCCAACCGTGACTTGGGGACCCAGTACTTC
CASSSNRDLGTQYF